The 29 T cell receptor beta chains listed next were all sequenced from one sample in a study of cytomegalovirus exposure and HLA in healthy donors. Use of 60 Vbeta and 13 Jbeta primers characterized the PCR. Method: immunoSEQ multiplex PCR; TCRdb's copy keeps in-frame clones and lacks some. This sample has about 160,000 clones, with approximately 80% found just once. The sample consisted of PBMCs. Every receptor here comes from a boy younger than 10 in good health and CMV-seronegative.

V is TRBV9 and J is TRBJ1-2; possible D gene TRBD1, 5 bases. The germline gives CDR1 SGDLS, CDR2 YYNGEE. This CDR3 has 12 amino acids. Trimming took off 7 bases at V and 4 bases at J, with 11 bases between the two ends. CDR3 in DNA: TGTGCCAGCGAAGGGACTACCTATGGCTACACCTTC. Translation gives CASEGTTYGYTF.

V and J are TRBV30 and TRBJ1-3; the D gene is possibly TRBD1 (5 bases). The CDR3 runs to 14 residues. Trimming left V 5 bases short and J 4 bases short, with 15 bases between. The V gene's germline CDR1 is GTSNPN and CDR2 SVGIG (reference sequence). Here the CDR3 DNA reads TGTGCCTGGGCCCAGACGGGGGTCGGAAACACCATATATTTT. Its protein is CAWAQTGVGNTIYF.

This chain joins TRBV30 and TRBJ2-7; 7 bases are shared with TRBD2. The CDR3 consists of 13 residues. The germline CDR1 and CDR2 sequences are GTSNPN and SVGIG (reference sequence). V lost 2 bases, J lost 4 bases, and 5 bases stayed unmatched. The CDR3, as DNA: TGTGCCTGGAGTAGGGTTAGCGGGTACGAGCAGTACGTC. It codes for CAWSRVSGYEQYV.

Here the CDR3 reads CASTKQGEQSGELFF. The CDR3 region has the DNA TGTGCCAGCACGAAACAGGGGGAGCAGTCCGGGGAGCTGTTTTTT. J is TRBJ2-2 and V is TRBV27; TRBD1 agrees at 8 bases. Germline lookup yields CDR1 MNHEY and CDR2 SMNVEV (reference sequence). After removal of 7 bases from V and 6 bases from J, the junction contained 10 bases not matched to a gene. CDR3 length: 15 residues.

The gene calls are TRBV4-1 and TRBJ2-3; possibly TRBD2 for D (6 bases). The CDR3 totals 15 residues. The germline gives CDR1 MGHRA, CDR2 YSYEKL. The germline V and J ends were trimmed by 1 base and 4 bases, with 12 bases remaining between them. The CDR3 region has the DNA TGCGCCAGCAGCCAAGTCAGCTCGGGGGCAGATACGCAGTATTTT. Its protein product is CASSQVSSGADTQYF.

The chain combines TRBV27 with TRBJ2-3; D not certain. Germline V gene lookup returns CDR1 MNHEY and CDR2 SMNVEV (reference sequence). Trimming removed 4 bases from V and 1 base from J, with 12 bases in between. The CDR3 covers 15 residues. This CDR3 reads CASSWSLLGTDTQYF. As DNA, the CDR3 is TGTGCCAGCAGTTGGAGTTTGCTGGGCACAGATACGCAGTATTTT.

The chain carries TRBV6-1 and TRBJ1-4, with 8 bases aligning to TRBD1. The germline V gene encodes CDR1 MNHNS and CDR2 SASEGT. CDR3 length equals 14 residues. Trimming removed 1 base from V and 5 bases from J; junction bases left unmatched: 0. For the CDR3, the DNA is TGTGCCAGCAGTGAAGGGACAGGGAATGAAAAACTGTTTTTT. Translating it yields CASSEGTGNEKLFF.

This clone has more than one count but fewer than ten. This chain joins TRBV7-9 and TRBJ1-1; TRBD1 aligns across 12 bases. J lost 5 bases, V lost 4 bases, and 8 bases had no gene match. Germline V gene lookup returns CDR1 SEHNR and CDR2 FQNEAQ (reference sequence). The CDR3 spans 16 residues. The CDR3 DNA sequence: TGTGCCAGCAGCTCCCCGGGACAGGGGGCATGGACTGAAGCTTTCTTT. It specifies CASSSPGQGAWTEAFF.

This chain joins TRBV15 and TRBJ1-2; a weak D match, TRBD1 (6 bases). The CDR3 sequence is 14 residues long. The V and J ends lost 3 bases and 8 bases respectively, with 16 bases between them. Germline V gene sequence: CDR1 LNHNV, CDR2 YYDKDF (reference sequence). CDR3 coding DNA: TGTGCCACCAGCAGCCCCCAGGGGTACGAGGGCTACACCTTC. This translates into CATSSPQGYEGYTF. The variable domain in full, with the rest retrieved from reference TRBV15 and TRBJ1-2, is DAMVIQNPRYQVTQFGKPVTLSCSQTLNHNVMYWYQQKSSQAPKLLFHYYDKDFNNEADTPDNFQSRRPNTSFCFLDIRSPGLGDTAMYLCATSSPQGYEGYTFGSGTRLTVV.

This clone was counted a single time. V and J are TRBV7-8 and TRBJ2-5; TRBD2 is a possible D gene (5 bases). Germline V CDR1 and CDR2: SGHVS, FQNEAQ. The CDR3 runs 13 residues. With 3 bases removed from V and 4 bases from J, the gap between germline ends came to 9 bases. The CDR3 protein is CASSFEGPETQYF. The CDR3 DNA sequence: TGTGCCAGCAGCTTCGAGGGCCCAGAGACCCAGTACTTC.

The chain combines TRBV21-1 with TRBJ1-3. TRBV21-1 is described as a pseudogene. This CDR3 is built from 15 residues. The CDR3 DNA is TGTGCCAGCCAACTCCGGGGGGGGACTGGAAACACCATATATTTT. Amino acid sequence: CASQLRGGTGNTIYF.

The chain carries TRBV7-8 and TRBJ1-5; D is undetermined. With 3 bases removed from V and 7 bases from J, the gap between germline ends came to 22 bases. CDR1 SGHVS and CDR2 FQNEAQ come from the germline V gene. The CDR3 sequence is 17 residues long. The CDR3 coding sequence is TGTGCCAGCAGCTTCAGGAGGGCTTCCGACAACGAACAGCCCCAGCATTTT. Translation: CASSFRRASDNEQPQHF.

This rearrangement joins TRBV14 to TRBJ2-3; D not certain. This CDR3 is 14 amino acids long. Between the trimmed V and J ends, which lost 6 bases and 4 bases, there was a span of 14 bases. Germline V lookup: CDR1 SGHDN, CDR2 FVKESK. The CDR3 DNA is TGTGCCAGCAGTCGCGAGCTTGGTCCAGATACGCAGTATTTT. Encoded protein: CASSRELGPDTQYF.

V is TRBV2 and J is TRBJ2-5; 10 nucleotides line up with TRBD2. The germline gives CDR1 SNHLY, CDR2 FYNNEI. V gave up 5 bases and J gave up 4 bases; unmatched junction bases: 1. This CDR3 is built from 13 residues. DNA of the CDR3: TGTGCCAGCAGTAGCGGGAGGGCAGAGACCCAGTACTTC. It encodes CASSSGRAETQYF.

The J gene is TRBJ1-2, the V gene TRBV2; no clear D. The ends were cut back, 3 bases at V and 0 bases at J, with 5 bases in the middle. The CDR3 runs to 13 residues. Germline assignment: CDR1 SNHLY and CDR2 FYNNEI. CDR3 in amino acids: CASSEYSNYGYTF. The CDR3 DNA is TGTGCCAGCAGTGAGTATTCTAACTATGGCTACACCTTC.

The CDR3 region is CATSRDRQGLSYEQYF. CDR3 DNA: TGTGCCACCAGCAGAGATCGCCAGGGTCTCTCTTACGAGCAGTACTTC. The chain couples TRBV15 to TRBJ2-7; TRBD1 is a possible D gene (5 bases). Trimming removed 0 bases from V and 4 bases from J, with 16 bases in between. The germline gives CDR1 LNHNV, CDR2 YYDKDF (reference sequence). This CDR3 has 16 residues.

Comments on this clone: Compared with germline, one end of the junction differs, possibly owing to a read error. J is TRBJ2-1 and V is TRBV4-2, with a possible D match to TRBD2 (6 bases). From germline, CDR1 is LGHNA and CDR2 YNFKEQ. The CDR3 loop spans 14 amino acids. DNA for the CDR3: TGTGCCAGCAGCCATAGGGACTCCGACAATGAGCAGTTCTTC. Its translation is CASSHRDSDNEQFF.

The chain employs TRBV7-2 and TRBJ1-1, with a possible D match to TRBD1 (6 bases). Per germline, CDR1 SGHTA and CDR2 FQGNSA. This CDR3 contains 12 residues. V lost 4 bases and J 3 bases, leaving 6 bases between the germline ends. CDR3 coding DNA: TGTGCCAGCAGCTACAGGGACACTGAAGCTTTCTTT. This sequence encodes CASSYRDTEAFF.

This chain joins TRBV20-1 and TRBJ2-7, with a tentative D call TRBD1 (5 bases). The CDR3 extends over 11 amino acids. V was clipped by 0 bases and J by 10 bases, with 10 bases between them. From germline, CDR1 is DFQATT and CDR2 SNEGSKA (reference sequence). The CDR3 DNA follows: TGCAGTGCTAGAGAGGGGCCGATCCAGTACTTC. This translates into CSAREGPIQYF.

The V gene is TRBV11-2, the J gene TRBJ2-1, with a weak D call TRBD2 (5 bases). CDR1 and CDR2 from the germline V gene are SGHAT and FQNNGV. V lost 1 base, J lost 6 bases, and 13 bases lay in between. CDR3 length equals 15 residues. The CDR3 is CASSLVSLAGNEQFF. The CDR3 nucleotides are TGTGCCAGCAGCTTAGTAAGCCTAGCAGGCAATGAGCAGTTCTTC.

This clone has only one observation. V gene TRBV5-6 combines with J gene TRBJ2-1; TRBD2 matches 7 bases. CDR3 length equals 15 residues. Germline CDR1 is SGHDT and CDR2 is YYEEEE. The junction had 5 bases not matched to a gene; V was cut back by 0 bases and J by 5 bases. The DNA for the CDR3 is TGTGCCAGCAGCTTGGGGGGCGGGGGACACAATGAGCAGTTCTTC. Its translation is CASSLGGGGHNEQFF.

Written as DNA, the CDR3 is TGTGCCAGCAGTATAGCGGGAGGGACGTACGAGCAGTACTTC. Residues: CASSIAGGTYEQYF. The gene calls are TRBV7-8 and TRBJ2-7; 11 bases are a match to TRBD2. Looked up from germline, CDR1 is SGHVS and CDR2 is FQNEAQ. The CDR3 has 14 residues. The V segment lost 6 bases and the J segment 4 bases; nucleotides outside the gene matches: 5. The full variable domain, with the rest looked up from reference TRBV7-8 and TRBJ2-7, is GAGVSQSPRYKVAKRGQDVALRCDPISGHVSLFWYQQALGQGPEFLTYFQNEAQLDKSGLPSDRFFAERPEGSVSTLKIQRTQQEDSAVYLCASSIAGGTYEQYFGPGTRLTVT.

The V and J genes are TRBV21-1 and TRBJ2-5; the tabulated D call, TRBD2, remains unverified against the DNA. TRBV21-1 is marked as a pseudogene. This CDR3 spans 14 amino acids. CDR3 coding DNA: TGTGCCAGGATGACTAGCGGGGGGCAAGAGATCCAGTACTTC. It yields the protein CARMTSGGQEIQYF.

The V gene is TRBV29-1, the J gene TRBJ2-5, with D possibly TRBD1 on 5 matching bases. CDR1 is SQVTM, CDR2 ANQGSEA, per germline. The CDR3 is 13 residues long. V was pared by 1 base and J by 2 bases, with 8 bases between. This chain's CDR3 is CSVEGQLQETQYF. Written as DNA, the CDR3 is TGCAGCGTTGAAGGACAGTTACAAGAGACCCAGTACTTC.

This clone was recorded a few times. This chain joins TRBV29-1 and TRBJ2-7, with D perhaps matching TRBD1 (6 bases). Germline lookup yields CDR1 SQVTM and CDR2 ANQGSEA. The CDR3 is 13 amino acids. This CDR3 is CSVRQASSYEQYF. Written as DNA, the CDR3 is TGCAGTGTCCGACAGGCCAGCTCCTACGAGCAGTACTTC.

This clone showed up just once. This chain links TRBV6-5 with TRBJ1-3; a weak D match, TRBD1 (6 bases). The CDR3 sequence is 16 residues long. V lost 4 bases and J lost 2, with 15 bases in between. The germline CDR1 and CDR2 sequences are MNHEY and SVGAGI. CDR3 residues: CASSSFQGNAGNTIYF. The DNA for the CDR3 is TGTGCCAGCAGTTCCTTCCAGGGGAATGCTGGAAACACCATATATTTT.

V is TRBV7-2 and J is TRBJ2-1, with 12 bases identical to TRBD2. This CDR3 has 17 amino acids. Germline trimming cut 5 bases from V and 3 bases from J; bases unmatched to any gene: 8. CDR1 SGHTA and CDR2 FQGNSA come from the germline V gene. In DNA form, the CDR3 reads TGTGCCAGCAGCCCGTCCCGGACTAGCGGGGTCTACAATGAGCAGTTCTTC. Encoded protein: CASSPSRTSGVYNEQFF. Combining the CDR3 with reference TRBV7-2 and TRBJ2-1 gives the whole variable domain GAGVSQSPSNKVTEKGKDVELRCDPISGHTALYWYRQSLGQGLEFLIYFQGNSAPDKSGLPSDRFSAERTGGSVSTLTIQRTQQEDSAVYLCASSPSRTSGVYNEQFFGPGTRLTVL.

This clone was found a few times. The rearrangement joins TRBV9 to TRBJ1-3, with 7 bases that match TRBD1. The CDR3 is 15 amino acids. From germline, CDR1 is SGDLS and CDR2 YYNGEE. J was trimmed by 0 bases and V by 3 bases; bases with no gene match: 3. In DNA form, the CDR3 reads TGTGCCAGCAGCGCAACAGGGGACTCTGGAAACACCATATATTTT. Its translation is CASSATGDSGNTIYF.

The chain recombines TRBV9 with TRBJ2-3; TRBD2 is a possible D gene (5 bases). Trimming pared 3 bases from V and 1 base from J, leaving 18 bases between. The CDR3 extends over 17 amino acids. Germline lookup yields CDR1 SGDLS and CDR2 YYNGEE. The CDR3 sequence: CASSGHDYPDRTDTQYF. The CDR3 DNA reads TGTGCCAGCAGCGGGCACGACTACCCAGATCGCACAGATACGCAGTATTTT.